Listed here are 9 T cell receptor beta chains from one sample, sequenced in a study of cytotoxic CD8 clonotypes in ibrutinib-treated CLL (dated by TCRdb to about 2021). Libraries came from the immunoSEQ multiplex PCR assay. This immuneACCESS table, as held by TCRdb, lists in-frame sequences with V and J called but not all clones. Of the missing ones, under half trace to an unresolved V gene in checked studies; the others have no known cause. Within this sample are 40,000 or so clones, with around 70% of them counted one time only. The ten top clones hold 10% of the sample. The sample's time point label is to be understood as: progressive disease on ibrutinib. This specimen was PBMCs, taken at disease progression, from a patient treated with ibrutinib. Receptors were obtained from a human donor with chronic lymphocytic leukemia.

The J gene is TRBJ1-1, the V gene TRBV30, with 8 nucleotides matching TRBD1. The germline V gene encodes CDR1 GTSNPN and CDR2 SVGIG (reference sequence). The CDR3 has 13 amino acids. Trimming cost V 0 bases and J 11 bases; bases outside gene matches: 8. The CDR3 DNA is TGTGCCTGGAGTGTTTTTGGACAGGGCGCCGCTTTCTTT. It yields the protein CAWSVFGQGAAFF.

In this sample, this clone turned up once. V is TRBV4-1 and J is TRBJ2-7; 10 nucleotides align to TRBD2. V shed 1 base and J 2 bases; nucleotides not matched to a gene: 2. Germline-derived CDR1 and CDR2 are MGHRA and YSYEKL. The CDR3 runs 15 residues. This CDR3 is CASSQGTSGTYEQYF. In DNA, the CDR3 is TGCGCCAGCAGCCAAGGGACTAGCGGAACCTACGAGCAGTACTTC.

This clone was counted a few times. The chain employs TRBV18 and TRBJ1-3; unclear D gene. The CDR3 extends over 16 amino acids. Per the germline V gene, CDR1 is KGHSH and CDR2 is LQKENI. V was cut by 1 base and J by 0 bases, with 10 bases left in between. As DNA, the CDR3 is TGTGCCAGCTCACCACTAAATGTTTACTCTGGAAACACCATATATTTT. Protein product: CASSPLNVYSGNTIYF.

The chain recombines TRBV19 with TRBJ1-6, with D hard to call. Germline values: CDR1 LNHDA, CDR2 SQIVND (reference sequence). V gave up 4 bases and J gave up 0 bases, with 10 bases separating them. This CDR3 has 16 amino acids. The CDR3 DNA is TGTGCCAGTAGTAGGGGTCAAAGCTCCTATAATTCACCCCTCCACTTT. As protein: CASSRGQSSYNSPLHF. Full variable domain (remainder filled in from reference TRBV19 and TRBJ1-6): DGGITQSPKYLFRKEGQNVTLSCEQNLNHDAMYWYRQDPGQGLRLIYYSQIVNDFQKGDIAEGYSVSREKKESFPLTVTSAQKNPTAFYLCASSRGQSSYNSPLHFGNGTRLTVT.

There are a few counts of this clone. The V call is TRBV7-3, the J call TRBJ2-3, with D hard to call. Germline loops: CDR1 SGHTA, CDR2 FQGTGA. This CDR3 has 15 amino acids. V lost 0 bases and J lost 2, with 9 bases in between. The CDR3 is CASSLTFGPTDTQYF. CDR3 DNA sequence: TGTGCCAGCAGCTTAACGTTCGGGCCCACAGATACGCAGTATTTT.

Note on this clone: In the same sample, other DNA sequences code for this CDR3. This chain joins TRBV5-1 and TRBJ2-1; 7 nucleotides line up with TRBD2. The CDR3 sequence is 14 residues long. Germline CDR1 SGHRS, CDR2 YFSETQ. J was trimmed by 2 bases and V by 4 bases; bases with no gene match: 3. This CDR3 reads CASSNLAAYNEQFF. CDR3 nucleotide sequence: TGCGCCAGCAGCAATCTAGCGGCCTACAATGAGCAGTTCTTC.

The V call is TRBV5-8, the J call TRBJ1-1; 7 positions match TRBD1. V lost 5 bases to trimming and J lost 14 bases; unmatched junction nucleotides: 9. This CDR3 contains 11 residues. Germline CDR1 SGHTS, CDR2 YDEGEE. CDR3: CASSWDSRDFF. In DNA, the CDR3 is TGTGCCAGCAGTTGGGACAGCCGTGACTTCTTT.

The count of this clone is one. The genes are TRBV2 and TRBJ2-1; possible D gene TRBD1, 5 bases. CDR1 SNHLY and CDR2 FYNNEI come from the germline V gene. Trimming cost V 10 bases and J 4 bases, with 14 bases left between them. The CDR3 is 13 residues long. The CDR3 DNA sequence: TGTGCCAACAGGCTGGGTACGTACAATGAGCAGTTCTTC. Protein product: CANRLGTYNEQFF.

The chain couples TRBV2 to TRBJ2-7, with 8 bases aligning to TRBD1. The CDR3 has 16 amino acids. Germline assignment: CDR1 SNHLY and CDR2 FYNNEI. Trimming cost V 6 bases and J 0 bases; bases outside gene matches: 10. CDR3 sequence: CASRGSRTGSSYEQYF. The CDR3 DNA follows: TGTGCCAGCAGGGGTTCCCGGACAGGGAGCTCCTACGAGCAGTACTTC.